This is a list of T cell receptor beta chains from one sample in a study of T cell responses to AZD1222 COVID-19 vaccine. Some clones are missing from TCRdb's copy, which holds only in-frame ones; the method was immunoSEQ multiplex PCR. The profile shows roughly 110,000 clones, roughly 88% of them singletons. The specimen was peripheral blood, collected on day 0 of AZD1222 vaccination. Receptor source: an adult in good health. CDR3s include the opening cysteine and the closing phenylalanine or tryptophan. Fields, in order: V gene, D gene, J gene, clone size, CDR3 protein, CDR3 DNA. A D gene is named only where the DNA matches it firmly. The size entry is marked missing in some rows and otherwise reads once, few, many or a size class.

v_call: TRBV2
d_call: NA
j_call: TRBJ1-5
clone_size: NA
cdr3_aa: CASRDLNSNQPQHF
cdr3_nt: TGTGCCAGCAGGGACCTCAATAGCAATCAGCCCCAGCATTTT

v_call: TRBV12-3/TRBV12-4
d_call: NA
j_call: TRBJ2-3
clone_size: NA
cdr3_aa: CASSLPPPSTQYF
cdr3_nt: TGTGCCAGCAGTTTACCCCCCCCCAGTACGCAGTATTTT

v_call: TRBV15
d_call: TRBD1
j_call: TRBJ1-5
clone_size: NA
cdr3_aa: CATSRGGQDYQPQHF
cdr3_nt: TGTGCCACCAGCAGAGGGGGACAGGACTATCAGCCCCAGCATTTT

v_call: TRBV6-5
d_call: NA
j_call: TRBJ1-1
clone_size: NA
cdr3_aa: CASSNRARTEAFF
cdr3_nt: TGTGCCAGCAGTAACAGGGCGAGGACTGAAGCTTTCTTT

v_call: TRBV19
d_call: TRBD2
j_call: TRBJ2-1
clone_size: NA
cdr3_aa: CASQRAGDPGDEQFF
cdr3_nt: TGTGCCAGCCAAAGGGCGGGAGACCCCGGAGATGAGCAGTTCTTC

v_call: TRBV4-1
d_call: TRBD2
j_call: TRBJ2-1
clone_size: few
cdr3_aa: CASSQGGSREQFF
cdr3_nt: TGCGCCAGCAGCCAAGGCGGGAGCAGGGAGCAGTTCTTC

v_call: TRBV5-4
d_call: NA
j_call: TRBJ1-1
clone_size: once
cdr3_aa: CASSLARDRQNTEAFF
cdr3_nt: TGTGCCAGCAGCTTGGCTAGGGATCGGCAAAACACTGAAGCTTTCTTT

v_call: TRBV4-3
d_call: NA
j_call: TRBJ1-4
clone_size: NA
cdr3_aa: CASRGFYATNEKLFF
cdr3_nt: TGCGCCAGCCGAGGATTCTATGCAACTAATGAAAAACTGTTTTTT

v_call: TRBV20-1
d_call: NA
j_call: TRBJ1-5
clone_size: NA
cdr3_aa: CSASPYGPGTLGQPQHF
cdr3_nt: TGCAGTGCTAGTCCATACGGGCCCGGAACCCTCGGTCAGCCCCAGCATTTT

v_call: TRBV7-2
d_call: NA
j_call: TRBJ1-1
clone_size: NA
cdr3_aa: CASSPHRQNTEAFF
cdr3_nt: TGTGCCAGCAGCCCCCACCGGCAGAACACTGAAGCTTTCTTT

v_call: TRBV27
d_call: NA
j_call: TRBJ1-6
clone_size: NA
cdr3_aa: CASSWTPDNSPLHF
cdr3_nt: TGTGCCAGCAGTTGGACACCTGATAATTCACCCCTCCACTTT

v_call: TRBV19
d_call: TRBD2
j_call: TRBJ2-7
clone_size: NA
cdr3_aa: CASSISGTSGTIYEQYF
cdr3_nt: TGTGCCAGTAGTATTTCGGGGACTAGCGGGACGATCTATGAGCAGTACTTC

v_call: TRBV12-3/TRBV12-4
d_call: NA
j_call: TRBJ1-1
clone_size: NA
cdr3_aa: CANSRNMNTEAFF
cdr3_nt: TGTGCCAATTCCAGGAACATGAACACTGAAGCTTTCTTT

v_call: TRBV3-1/TRBV3-2
d_call: NA
j_call: TRBJ1-1
clone_size: NA
cdr3_aa: CASSQGGGWRANTEAFF
cdr3_nt: TGTGCCAGCAGCCAAGGAGGGGGTTGGCGGGCGAACACTGAAGCTTTCTTT

v_call: TRBV10-1
d_call: NA
j_call: TRBJ1-3
clone_size: NA
cdr3_aa: CASSDPNAGNTIYF
cdr3_nt: TGCGCCAGCAGTGATCCAAACGCAGGAAACACCATATATTTT

v_call: TRBV7-2
d_call: TRBD1
j_call: TRBJ1-5
clone_size: NA
cdr3_aa: CASSFEGASNQPQHF
cdr3_nt: TGTGCCAGCAGCTTTGAGGGGGCTAGCAATCAGCCCCAGCATTTT

v_call: TRBV20-1
d_call: NA
j_call: TRBJ2-7
clone_size: NA
cdr3_aa: CSASSPANYEQYF
cdr3_nt: TGCAGTGCTAGTTCCCCGGCAAACTACGAGCAGTACTTC

v_call: TRBV19
d_call: NA
j_call: TRBJ2-7
clone_size: NA
cdr3_aa: CATSSGTSYEQYF
cdr3_nt: TGTGCCACCTCGTCCGGGACAAGCTACGAGCAGTACTTC

v_call: TRBV21-1
d_call: NA
j_call: TRBJ2-6
clone_size: NA
cdr3_aa: CASSKKGGTPGANVLTF
cdr3_nt: TGTGCCAGCAGCAAAAAGGGAGGGACTCCTGGGGCCAACGTCCTGACTTTC

v_call: TRBV29-1
d_call: NA
j_call: TRBJ2-5
clone_size: NA
cdr3_aa: CSAGGPFARYQETQYF
cdr3_nt: TGCAGCGCCGGGGGGCCTTTCGCGCGGTACCAAGAGACCCAGTACTTC

v_call: TRBV11-3
d_call: TRBD1
j_call: TRBJ1-1
clone_size: NA
cdr3_aa: CASSLKGTDDTEAFF
cdr3_nt: TGTGCCAGCAGCTTAAAAGGGACAGATGACACTGAAGCTTTCTTT

v_call: TRBV28
d_call: NA
j_call: TRBJ2-6
clone_size: NA
cdr3_aa: CASSLPANVLTF
cdr3_nt: TGTGCCAGCAGTCTACCGGCCAACGTCCTGACTTTC

v_call: TRBV5-1
d_call: NA
j_call: TRBJ2-6
clone_size: NA
cdr3_aa: CASSLGGSSGANVLTF
cdr3_nt: TGCGCCAGCAGCTTGGGTGGCAGCTCTGGGGCCAACGTCCTGACTTTC

v_call: TRBV3-1/TRBV3-2
d_call: TRBD1
j_call: TRBJ1-3
clone_size: NA
cdr3_aa: CASSRGQGFGNTIYF
cdr3_nt: TGTGCCAGCAGCCGGGGACAGGGGTTCGGAAACACCATATATTTT

v_call: TRBV5-1
d_call: NA
j_call: TRBJ1-6
clone_size: NA
cdr3_aa: CASSLEWSILNSPLHF
cdr3_nt: TGCGCCAGCAGCTTGGAGTGGTCCATTCTCAATTCACCCCTCCACTTT

v_call: TRBV10-1
d_call: NA
j_call: TRBJ2-3
clone_size: NA
cdr3_aa: CASSGTSVDTQYF
cdr3_nt: TGCGCCAGCAGTGGAACTTCGGTAGATACGCAGTATTTT

v_call: TRBV19
d_call: TRBD1
j_call: TRBJ1-1
clone_size: NA
cdr3_aa: CASSDRVIGTEAFF
cdr3_nt: TGTGCCAGTAGTGACAGGGTTATAGGCACTGAAGCTTTCTTT

v_call: TRBV21-1
d_call: NA
j_call: TRBJ1-1
clone_size: NA
cdr3_aa: CASEAEAFF
cdr3_nt: TGTGCCAGCGAGGCCGAAGCTTTCTTT

v_call: TRBV11-2
d_call: NA
j_call: TRBJ1-3
clone_size: NA
cdr3_aa: CASSHGGGTGNTIYF
cdr3_nt: TGTGCCAGCAGCCACGGAGGGGGGACGGGAAACACCATATATTTT

v_call: TRBV18
d_call: TRBD2
j_call: TRBJ2-2
clone_size: NA
cdr3_aa: CASSPSYAGGNTGELFF
cdr3_nt: TGTGCCAGCTCACCATCCTACGCGGGAGGAAACACCGGGGAGCTGTTTTTT

v_call: TRBV27
d_call: NA
j_call: TRBJ2-5
clone_size: NA
cdr3_aa: CASSVRVQETQYF
cdr3_nt: TGTGCCAGCAGTGTCAGGGTCCAAGAGACCCAGTACTTC

v_call: TRBV5-6
d_call: NA
j_call: TRBJ1-3
clone_size: NA
cdr3_aa: CASSIGPNSGNTIYF
cdr3_nt: TGTGCCAGCAGCATCGGACCGAACTCTGGAAACACCATATATTTT

v_call: TRBV18
d_call: NA
j_call: TRBJ1-5
clone_size: once
cdr3_aa: CASSQQKDQPQHF
cdr3_nt: TGTGCCAGCTCACAACAGAAGGATCAGCCCCAGCATTTT

v_call: TRBV10-3
d_call: NA
j_call: TRBJ1-2
clone_size: NA
cdr3_aa: CAITGGVLGYTF
cdr3_nt: TGTGCCATCACGGGAGGGGTTCTTGGCTACACCTTC

v_call: TRBV7-6
d_call: NA
j_call: TRBJ1-2
clone_size: NA
cdr3_aa: CASSLPQDGLYGYTF
cdr3_nt: TGTGCCAGCAGCTTACCCCAGGACGGACTCTATGGCTACACCTTC

v_call: TRBV12-5
d_call: NA
j_call: TRBJ1-1
clone_size: once
cdr3_aa: CASGSEAVSNTEAFF
cdr3_nt: TGTGCTAGTGGTTCAGAAGCGGTCTCGAACACTGAAGCTTTCTTT

v_call: TRBV11-3
d_call: NA
j_call: TRBJ2-7
clone_size: NA
cdr3_aa: CASSLGAVYEQYF
cdr3_nt: TGTGCCAGCAGCTTAGGGGCAGTCTACGAGCAGTACTTC

v_call: TRBV21-1
d_call: NA
j_call: TRBJ1-5
clone_size: NA
cdr3_aa: CASSKGRDQPQHF
cdr3_nt: TGTGCCAGCAGCAAAGGAAGAGATCAGCCCCAGCATTTT

v_call: TRBV5-1
d_call: NA
j_call: TRBJ1-2
clone_size: NA
cdr3_aa: CASSPGHKGYYGYTF
cdr3_nt: TGCGCCAGCAGCCCAGGACATAAGGGATACTATGGCTACACCTTC

v_call: TRBV6-5
d_call: NA
j_call: TRBJ2-6
clone_size: NA
cdr3_aa: CASSSPRASGANVLTF
cdr3_nt: TGTGCCAGCAGTTCCCCCCGGGCCTCTGGGGCCAACGTCCTGACTTTC

v_call: TRBV3-1/TRBV3-2
d_call: TRBD2
j_call: TRBJ2-1
clone_size: NA
cdr3_aa: CASSDGTSAYNEQFF
cdr3_nt: TGTGCCAGCAGCGACGGGACTAGCGCCTACAATGAGCAGTTCTTC

v_call: TRBV13
d_call: TRBD2
j_call: TRBJ2-2
clone_size: NA
cdr3_aa: CASSFSGIRNTGELFF
cdr3_nt: TGTGCCAGCAGCTTTAGCGGGATTAGGAACACCGGGGAGCTGTTTTTT

v_call: TRBV6-5
d_call: NA
j_call: TRBJ1-1
clone_size: NA
cdr3_aa: CASSSGTLYTEAFF
cdr3_nt: TGTGCCAGCAGCTCCGGGACACTATACACTGAAGCTTTCTTT